This entry features one T cell receptor beta chain sequence. What it recognizes is unknown. From germline, CDR1 is SGDLS and CDR2 YYNGEE. The CDR3 is made up of 15 amino acids. Trimming at V came to 1 base and at J to 0 bases, leaving 2 bases not matched to a gene. This specimen comes from a study of cytomegalovirus exposure and HLA in healthy donors. Amplification used 60 Vbeta primers and 13 Jbeta primers. Sequencing used immunoSEQ multiplex PCR; TCRdb keeps in-frame clones, though not all of them. Here the sample spans approximately 41,000 clones, roughly 80% being singletons. Study results and caveats: Being productive about 87% or about 30% of the time was typical of most TCR beta V segments in an earlier analysis. CMV serostatus alone was available as immune exposure information. In the analysis, some V segments, TRBV6-2 and TRBV6-3 included, were excluded as indistinguishable. Follow-up analysis later connected one missense variant in DCLRE1C with trimming of TCR beta V- and J-genes.

The clonotype comes from a man aged 45-65 years in good health and CMV-seronegative. The sequencing input was PBMCs. The genes are TRBV9 and TRBJ2-3; TRBD2 agrees at 7 bases. CDR3 DNA sequence: TGTGCCAGCAGCGTATTCGGGGGGAGCACAGATACGCAGTATTTT. Its protein is CASSVFGGSTDTQYF.